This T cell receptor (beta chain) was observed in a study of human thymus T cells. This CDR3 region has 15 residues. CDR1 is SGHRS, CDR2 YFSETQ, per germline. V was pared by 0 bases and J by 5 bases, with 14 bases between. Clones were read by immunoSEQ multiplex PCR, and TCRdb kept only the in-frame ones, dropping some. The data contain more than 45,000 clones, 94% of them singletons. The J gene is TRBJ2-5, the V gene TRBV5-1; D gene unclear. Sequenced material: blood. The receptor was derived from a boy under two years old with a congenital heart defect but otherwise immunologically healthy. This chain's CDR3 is CASSLGLTQWETQYF. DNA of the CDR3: TGCGCCAGCAGCTTGGGTCTGACACAGTGGGAGACCCAGTACTTC. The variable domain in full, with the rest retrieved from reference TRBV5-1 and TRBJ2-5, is KAGVTQTPRYLIKTRGQQVTLSCSPISGHRSVSWYQQTPGQGLQFLFEYFSETQRNKGNFPGRFSGRQFSNSRSEMNVSTLELGDSALYLCASSLGLTQWETQYFGPGTRLLVL.